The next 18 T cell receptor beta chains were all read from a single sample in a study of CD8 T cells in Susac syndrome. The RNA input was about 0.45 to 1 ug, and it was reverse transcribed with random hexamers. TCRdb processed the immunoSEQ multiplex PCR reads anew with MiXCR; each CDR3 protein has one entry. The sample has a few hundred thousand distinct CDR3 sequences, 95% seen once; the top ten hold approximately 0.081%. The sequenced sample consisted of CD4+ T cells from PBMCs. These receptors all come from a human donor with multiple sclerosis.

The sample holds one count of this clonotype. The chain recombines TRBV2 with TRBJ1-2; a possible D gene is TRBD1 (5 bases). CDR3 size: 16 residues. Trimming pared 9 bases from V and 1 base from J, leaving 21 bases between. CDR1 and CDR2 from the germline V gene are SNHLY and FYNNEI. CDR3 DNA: TGTGCCAGGGGGGGTCAAATGGCATTACTTAACTATGGCTACACCTTC. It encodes CARGGQMALLNYGYTF.

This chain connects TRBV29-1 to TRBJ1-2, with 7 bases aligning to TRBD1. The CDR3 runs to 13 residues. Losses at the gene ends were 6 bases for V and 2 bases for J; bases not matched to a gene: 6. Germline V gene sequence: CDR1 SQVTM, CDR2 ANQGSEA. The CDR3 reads CSVGGQFNYGYTF. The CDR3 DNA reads TGCAGCGTCGGGGGACAGTTCAACTATGGCTACACCTTC.

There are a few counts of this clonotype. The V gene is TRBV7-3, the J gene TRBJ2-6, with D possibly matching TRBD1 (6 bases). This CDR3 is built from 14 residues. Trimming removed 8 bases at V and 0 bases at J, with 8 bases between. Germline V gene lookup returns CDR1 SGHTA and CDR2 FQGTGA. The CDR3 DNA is TGTGCCAGCGAACAGGGCTCTGGGGCCAACGTCCTGACTTTC. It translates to CASEQGSGANVLTF.

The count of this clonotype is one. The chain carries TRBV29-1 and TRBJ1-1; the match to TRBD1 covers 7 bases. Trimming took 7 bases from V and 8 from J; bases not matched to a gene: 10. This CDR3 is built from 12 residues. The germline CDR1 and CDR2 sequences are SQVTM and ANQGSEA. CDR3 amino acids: CSADRDGIEAFF. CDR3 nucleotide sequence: TGCAGCGCCGACAGGGACGGAATAGAAGCTTTCTTT.

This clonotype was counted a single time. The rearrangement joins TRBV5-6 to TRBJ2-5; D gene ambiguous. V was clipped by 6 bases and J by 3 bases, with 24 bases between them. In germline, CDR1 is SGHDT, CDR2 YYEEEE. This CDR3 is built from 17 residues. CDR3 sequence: CASTQKTRALVKETQYF. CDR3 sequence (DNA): TGTGCCAGCACCCAAAAGACCCGGGCCCTGGTCAAAGAGACCCAGTACTTC.

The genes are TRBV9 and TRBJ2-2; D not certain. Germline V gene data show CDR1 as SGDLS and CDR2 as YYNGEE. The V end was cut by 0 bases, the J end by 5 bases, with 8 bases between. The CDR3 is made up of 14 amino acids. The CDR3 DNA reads TGTGCCAGCAGCGTAGTGGCGGAGACCGGGGAGCTGTTTTTT. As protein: CASSVVAETGELFF.

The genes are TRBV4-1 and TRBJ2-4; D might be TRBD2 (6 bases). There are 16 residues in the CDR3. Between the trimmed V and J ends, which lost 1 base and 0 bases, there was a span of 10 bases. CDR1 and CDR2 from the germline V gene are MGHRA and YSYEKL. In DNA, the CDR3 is TGCGCCAGCAGCCAAGTTACGGGACTAGCCAAAAACATTCAGTACTTC. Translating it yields CASSQVTGLAKNIQYF.

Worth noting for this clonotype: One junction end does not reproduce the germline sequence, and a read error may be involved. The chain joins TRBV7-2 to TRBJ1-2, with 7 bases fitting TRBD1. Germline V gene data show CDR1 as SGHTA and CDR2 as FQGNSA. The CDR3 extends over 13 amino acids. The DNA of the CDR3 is TGTGCCAGCAGCTTAGTGCTACGCGGGACAGAATCCTTC. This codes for CASSLVLRGTESF.

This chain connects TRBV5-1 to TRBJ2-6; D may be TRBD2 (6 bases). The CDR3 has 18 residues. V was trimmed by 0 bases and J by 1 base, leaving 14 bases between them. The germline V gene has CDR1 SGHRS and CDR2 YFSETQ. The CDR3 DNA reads TGCGCCAGCAGCTTGGGAGGAGGGGATATATCTGGGGCCAACGTCCTGACTTTC. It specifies CASSLGGGDISGANVLTF. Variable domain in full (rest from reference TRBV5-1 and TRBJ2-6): KAGVTQTPRYLIKTRGQQVTLSCSPISGHRSVSWYQQTPGQGLQFLFEYFSETQRNKGNFPGRFSGRQFSNSRSEMNVSTLELGDSALYLCASSLGGGDISGANVLTFGAGSRLTVL.

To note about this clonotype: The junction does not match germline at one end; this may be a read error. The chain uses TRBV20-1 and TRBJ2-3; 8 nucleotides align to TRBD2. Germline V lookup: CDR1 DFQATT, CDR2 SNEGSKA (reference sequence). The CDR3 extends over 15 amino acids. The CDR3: CSARGLRGVPDTQYF. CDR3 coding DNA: TGCAGTGCCAGAGGTCTGCGGGGGGTCCCAGATACGCAGTATTTT.

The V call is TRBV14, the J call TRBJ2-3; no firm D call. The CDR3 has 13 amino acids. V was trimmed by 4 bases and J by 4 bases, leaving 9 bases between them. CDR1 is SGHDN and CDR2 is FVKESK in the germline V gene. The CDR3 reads CASSPYTSDTQYF. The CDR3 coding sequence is TGTGCCAGCAGCCCTTACACTTCAGATACGCAGTATTTT.

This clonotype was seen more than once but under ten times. The CDR3 nucleotides are TGCAGCGTTGAAGATCAAGAGACCCAGTACTTC. Translation: CSVEDQETQYF. The V call is TRBV29-1, the J call TRBJ2-5; no clear D gene. Trimming took off 0 bases at V and 2 bases at J, with 1 base between the two ends. Germline CDR1 and CDR2: SQVTM and ANQGSEA. The CDR3 has 11 residues.

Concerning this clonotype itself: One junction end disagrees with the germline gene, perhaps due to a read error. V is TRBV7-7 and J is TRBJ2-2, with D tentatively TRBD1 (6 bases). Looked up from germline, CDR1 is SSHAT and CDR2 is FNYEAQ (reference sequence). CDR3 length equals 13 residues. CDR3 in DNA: TGTGCTAGCAGCGCCCAGGGGTCCGGGGAGCTGTTTTTT. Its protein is CASSAQGSGELFF.

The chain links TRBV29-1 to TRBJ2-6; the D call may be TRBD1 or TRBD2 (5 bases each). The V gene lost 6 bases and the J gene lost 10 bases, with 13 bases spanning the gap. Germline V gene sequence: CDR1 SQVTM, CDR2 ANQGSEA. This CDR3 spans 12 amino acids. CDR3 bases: TGCAGCGTGAGGGCCCAGGGAAACGTCCTGACTTTC. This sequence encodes CSVRAQGNVLTF. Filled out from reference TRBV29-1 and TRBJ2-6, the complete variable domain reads SAVISQKPSRDICQRGTSLTIQCQVDSQVTMMFWYRQQPGQSLTLIATANQGSEATYESGFVIDKFPISRPNLTFSTLTVSNMSPEDSSIYLCSVRAQGNVLTFGAGSRLTVL.

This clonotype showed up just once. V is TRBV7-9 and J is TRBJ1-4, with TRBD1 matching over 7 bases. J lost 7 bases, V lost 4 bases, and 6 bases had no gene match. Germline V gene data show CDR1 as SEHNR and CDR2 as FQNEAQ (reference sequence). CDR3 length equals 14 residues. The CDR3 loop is CASSYRGLGEKLFF. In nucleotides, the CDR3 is TGTGCCAGCAGCTACAGGGGTCTCGGTGAAAAACTGTTTTTT.

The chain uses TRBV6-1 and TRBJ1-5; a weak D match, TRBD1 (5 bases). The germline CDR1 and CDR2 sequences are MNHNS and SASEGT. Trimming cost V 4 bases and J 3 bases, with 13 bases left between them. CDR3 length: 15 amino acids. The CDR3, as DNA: TGTGCCAGCAGTGGACAGTTATGGTCCAATCAGCCCCAGCATTTT. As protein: CASSGQLWSNQPQHF.

Here the CDR3 DNA reads TGCGCCAGCAGCCCAGGACGGGGATCCTACGAGCAGTACTTC. As protein: CASSPGRGSYEQYF. This chain joins TRBV5-1 and TRBJ2-7, with a tentative D call TRBD2 (5 bases). This CDR3 spans 14 amino acids. Trimming shortened V by 4 bases and J by 1 base, and 12 bases separated the two germline ends. Germline V gene lookup returns CDR1 SGHRS and CDR2 YFSETQ.

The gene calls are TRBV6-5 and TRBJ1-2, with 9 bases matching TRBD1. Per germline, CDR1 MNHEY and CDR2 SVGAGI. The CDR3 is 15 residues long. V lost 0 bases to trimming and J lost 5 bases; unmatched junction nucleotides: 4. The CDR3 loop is CASSYSGTGLYGYTF. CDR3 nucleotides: TGTGCCAGCAGTTACTCGGGGACAGGGCTTTATGGCTACACCTTC.